A selection of T cell receptor beta chains follows, all from one sample in a study of OX40 agonist ivuxolimab in advanced cancers. The method was immunoSEQ multiplex PCR; TCRdb's version includes in-frame clones alone and lacks a portion of them. Of roughly 67,000 clones listed, 85% to 90% were seen once; the top ten hold 0.78%. The material was CD4+ or CD8+ T cells sorted from blood, obtained in a trial of the OX40 agonist ivuxolimab. These TCRs come from an adult with an advanced solid tumor such as melanoma, head and neck, liver or kidney cancer. CDR3s include the opening cysteine and the closing phenylalanine or tryptophan. D genes are given only for firm matches. The listing skips clone size in some rows; elsewhere it reads once, few, many or a size class.

TRBV14	.	.	TRBJ2-3	CASSQQMDTQYF	TGTGCCAGCAGCCAACAAATGGATACGCAGTATTTT
TRBV19	.	.	TRBJ1-1	CASSLAAFNTEAFF	TGTGCCAGTAGTTTGGCAGCGTTTAACACTGAAGCTTTCTTT
TRBV29-1	.	.	TRBJ2-1	CSVETPGTQSSYNEQFF	TGCAGCGTTGAAACCCCGGGGACGCAAAGCTCCTACAATGAGCAGTTCTTC
TRBV5-1	once	TRBD1	TRBJ2-3	CASSLGTGSDTQYF	TGCGCCAGCAGCCTTGGGACAGGTTCAGATACGCAGTATTTT
TRBV6-1	.	.	TRBJ1-2	CASSEGTGARGYTF	TGTGCCAGCAGTGAAGGTACTGGGGCACGGGGCTACACCTTC
TRBV6-6	.	.	TRBJ1-1	CASTGSQGAFF	TGTGCCAGCACAGGGTCCCAAGGGGCTTTCTTT
TRBV2	.	TRBD1	TRBJ2-1	CASGGQGLYNEQFF	TGTGCCAGCGGGGGACAGGGTTTATACAATGAGCAGTTCTTC
TRBV2	.	TRBD1	TRBJ1-2	CASRRDSYNYGYTF	TGTGCCAGCCGTCGGGACAGCTATAACTATGGCTACACCTTC
TRBV9	few	TRBD2	TRBJ2-3	CASGLAGEATDTQYF	TGTGCCAGCGGGCTAGCGGGAGAGGCCACAGATACGCAGTATTTT
TRBV5-1	.	TRBD1	TRBJ1-1	CASSLEGRGRTEAFF	TGCGCCAGCAGCTTGGAGGGCAGGGGGCGTACTGAAGCTTTCTTT
TRBV5-6	few	.	TRBJ1-5	CASSLAGAGQPQHF	TGTGCCAGCAGCTTGGCGGGGGCTGGTCAGCCCCAGCATTTT
TRBV7-8	.	.	TRBJ1-2	CASSLDRAYGYTF	TGTGCCAGCAGCTTAGACAGGGCCTATGGCTACACCTTC
TRBV18	.	.	TRBJ1-1	CASSSRVTEAFF	TGTGCCAGCTCGTCCAGGGTGACTGAAGCTTTCTTT
TRBV5-7	.	.	TRBJ2-1	CASSLELPNNEQFF	TGTGCCAGCAGCTTGGAGCTACCAAACAATGAGCAGTTCTTC
TRBV11-2	.	.	TRBJ2-7	CASSLNSGVYEQYF	TGTGCCAGCAGCTTAAACTCGGGGGTATACGAGCAGTACTTC
TRBV21-1	.	.	TRBJ2-6	CASSPPTYSGANVLTF	TGTGCCAGCAGCCCCCCGACGTACTCTGGGGCCAACGTCCTGACTTTC
TRBV19	.	TRBD1	TRBJ1-4	CASRGDRRSEKLFF	TGTGCCAGCCGCGGGGACAGGAGATCTGAAAAACTGTTTTTT
TRBV19	.	TRBD1	TRBJ1-5	CASTLDREKPQHF	TGTGCCAGTACCCTGGACAGGGAGAAGCCCCAGCATTTT
TRBV28	.	TRBD2	TRBJ2-6	CASTVGGGAGANVLTF	TGTGCCAGCACCGTCGGGGGGGGAGCTGGGGCCAACGTCCTGACTTTC
TRBV2	.	TRBD2	TRBJ2-3	CASSVLAGGTDTQYF	TGTGCCAGCAGTGTACTAGCGGGGGGGACAGATACGCAGTATTTT
TRBV28	.	TRBD1	TRBJ2-7	CASRGGTGNSYEQYF	TGTGCCAGCAGGGGGGGGACAGGGAACTCCTACGAGCAGTACTTC
TRBV20-1	.	.	TRBJ2-3	CSARSGLTQYF	TGCAGTGCCCGATCGGGACTTACGCAGTATTTT
TRBV2	.	TRBD1	TRBJ1-1	CASRGRTGGGTEAFF	TGTGCCAGCAGAGGCAGGACAGGGGGCGGAACTGAAGCTTTCTTT
TRBV19	.	.	TRBJ1-3	CASSPQSGLFSGNTIYF	TGTGCCAGTAGTCCCCAATCCGGACTGTTCTCTGGAAACACCATATATTTT
TRBV30	.	.	TRBJ2-3	CAWSSGSGADTQYF	TGTGCCTGGAGTTCCGGCTCGGGGGCAGATACGCAGTATTTT
TRBV5-4	.	.	TRBJ2-2	CASSLGQRTGELFF	TGTGCCAGCAGCTTGGGACAGCGCACCGGGGAGCTGTTTTTT
TRBV12-5	.	.	TRBJ2-1	CASGLSSAGNNEQFF	TGTGCTAGTGGTTTAAGTTCGGCGGGAAATAATGAGCAGTTCTTC
TRBV6-5	.	.	TRBJ1-2	CASSKNRESYTF	TGTGCCAGCAGTAAAAACAGGGAAAGCTACACCTTC
TRBV5-1	.	.	TRBJ2-5	CASSLGPGDETQYF	TGCGCCAGCAGCCTGGGACCGGGAGATGAGACCCAGTACTTC
TRBV19	.	.	TRBJ2-3	CASSQGWADTQYF	TGTGCCAGTAGTCAGGGATGGGCAGATACGCAGTATTTT
TRBV2	.	.	TRBJ1-1	CASREGPGTEAFF	TGTGCCAGCAGGGAGGGGCCGGGAACTGAAGCTTTCTTT
TRBV6-1	.	TRBD2	TRBJ2-6	CASRGTSSGANVLTF	TGTGCCAGCAGGGGGACTAGCTCTGGGGCCAACGTCCTGACTTTC
TRBV5-1	.	.	TRBJ1-1	CASSSGLVVLNTEAFF	TGCGCCAGCAGCTCAGGCCTGGTCGTTTTGAACACTGAAGCTTTCTTT
TRBV5-6	.	.	TRBJ2-5	CASSLVGQETQYF	TGTGCCAGCAGCTTGGTTGGACAAGAGACCCAGTACTTC
TRBV6-6	.	.	TRBJ1-1	CASSWAVGTEAFF	TGTGCCAGCAGCTGGGCGGTGGGCACTGAAGCTTTCTTT
TRBV6-6	.	TRBD1	TRBJ2-7	CASRHGTGGAYEQYF	TGTGCCAGCAGGCATGGGACAGGGGGTGCCTACGAGCAGTACTTC